Below are 5 T cell receptor beta chains sequenced from a single sample in a study of blood T cell dynamics during melanoma immunotherapy (dated by TCRdb to 2018 to 2021). The method behind the library was the immunoSEQ multiplex PCR assay. Sourced from immuneACCESS, this table was stored by TCRdb with only in-frame sequences that have V and J called. A share of the clones is absent; for the studies checked, an unresolved V gene accounts for under half, and the remainder has no known explanation. The table for this sample lists 14,000 to 15,000 clones; about 83% of them were counted only once. The ten largest account for approximately 8.1% of the sample. The time point label here, explained by the study, means: week 3, after first cycle of checkpoint inhibitor. The sequencing here drew on blood, taken from a patient treated with checkpoint blockade. All receptors derive from a human donor with melanoma.

The chain combines TRBV28 with TRBJ1-2; D gene ambiguous. The V gene's germline CDR1 is MDHEN and CDR2 SYDVKM. The V and J ends lost 1 base and 6 bases respectively, with 12 bases between them. The CDR3 has 14 amino acids. The DNA of the CDR3 is TGTGCCAGCAGTTTATCCTACAATCTTGATGGCTACACCTTC. This translates into CASSLSYNLDGYTF.

The rearrangement uses TRBV5-1 and TRBJ2-1, with 8 bases that match TRBD1. There are 14 residues in the CDR3. J gave up 7 bases and V 5 bases, and 8 bases lay outside the gene matches. Germline CDR1 is SGHRS and CDR2 is YFSETQ. The CDR3 reads CASSGQGVGNEQFF. The CDR3 nucleotides are TGCGCCAGCAGTGGACAGGGAGTAGGGAATGAGCAGTTCTTC.

The chain links TRBV2 to TRBJ2-1, with TRBD1 identical over 11 bases. Germline CDR1 SNHLY, CDR2 FYNNEI. Trimming removed 4 bases from V and 9 bases from J; junction bases left unmatched: 5. This CDR3 contains 14 residues. Written as DNA, the CDR3 is TGTGCCAGCAGTGGGGGGACAGGGGGGAGTGAGCAGTTCTTC. It specifies CASSGGTGGSEQFF.

This chain uses TRBV6-5 with TRBJ1-2; TRBD1 matches at 8 bases. This CDR3 region has 13 residues. Trimming cost V 6 bases and J 4 bases; bases outside gene matches: 4. The germline CDR1 and CDR2 sequences are MNHEY and SVGAGI. The CDR3 loop reads CASRITGGYGYTF. The CDR3 DNA sequence: TGTGCCAGCAGAATAACAGGGGGCTATGGCTACACCTTC.

The chain has TRBV5-8 and TRBJ2-1; 11 nucleotides align to TRBD2. The V segment lost 4 bases and the J segment 7 bases; nucleotides outside the gene matches: 7. The CDR3 is 15 amino acids. Germline V gene lookup returns CDR1 SGHTS and CDR2 YDEGEE. The CDR3 loop is CASSRSGRGFNEQFF. CDR3 in DNA: TGTGCCAGCAGCCGTAGCGGGAGGGGGTTTAATGAGCAGTTCTTC.